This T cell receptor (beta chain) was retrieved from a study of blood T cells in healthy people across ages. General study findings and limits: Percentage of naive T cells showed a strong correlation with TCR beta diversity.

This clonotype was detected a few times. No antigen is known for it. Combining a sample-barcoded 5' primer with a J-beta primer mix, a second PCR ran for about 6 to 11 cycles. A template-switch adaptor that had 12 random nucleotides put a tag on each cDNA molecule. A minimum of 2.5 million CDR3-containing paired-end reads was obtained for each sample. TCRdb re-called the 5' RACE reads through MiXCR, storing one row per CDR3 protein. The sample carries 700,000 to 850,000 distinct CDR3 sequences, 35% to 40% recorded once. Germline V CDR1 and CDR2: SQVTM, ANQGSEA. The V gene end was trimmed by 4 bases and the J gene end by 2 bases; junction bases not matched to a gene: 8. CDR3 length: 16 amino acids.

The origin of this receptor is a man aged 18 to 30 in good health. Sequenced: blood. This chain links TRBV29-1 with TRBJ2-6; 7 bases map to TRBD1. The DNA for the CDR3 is TGCAGCGTTGCGACAGGGAGATCTGCTGGGGCCAACGTCCTGACTTTC. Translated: CSVATGRSAGANVLTF.